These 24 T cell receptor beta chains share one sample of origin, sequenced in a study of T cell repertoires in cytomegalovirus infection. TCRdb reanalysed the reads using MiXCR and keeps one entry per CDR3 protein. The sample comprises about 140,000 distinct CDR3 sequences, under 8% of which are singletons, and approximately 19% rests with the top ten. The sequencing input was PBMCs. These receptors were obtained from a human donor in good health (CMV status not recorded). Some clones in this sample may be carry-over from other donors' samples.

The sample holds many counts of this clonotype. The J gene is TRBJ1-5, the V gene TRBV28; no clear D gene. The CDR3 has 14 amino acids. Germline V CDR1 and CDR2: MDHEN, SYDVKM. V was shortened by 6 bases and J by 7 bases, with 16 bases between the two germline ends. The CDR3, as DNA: TGTGCCAGCAGGACGGACTTTGGAAACCAGCCCCAGCATTTT. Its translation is CASRTDFGNQPQHF.

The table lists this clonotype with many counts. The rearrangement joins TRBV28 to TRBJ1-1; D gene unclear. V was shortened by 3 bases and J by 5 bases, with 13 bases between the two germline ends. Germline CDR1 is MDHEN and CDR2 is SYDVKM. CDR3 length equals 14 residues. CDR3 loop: CASSFDIEMTEAFF. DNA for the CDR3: TGTGCCAGCAGTTTCGATATAGAGATGACTGAAGCTTTCTTT. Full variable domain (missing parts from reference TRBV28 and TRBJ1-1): DVKVTQSSRYLVKRTGEKVFLECVQDMDHENMFWYRQDPGLGLRLIYFSYDVKMKEKGDIPEGYSVSREKKERFSLILESASTNQTSMYLCASSFDIEMTEAFFGQGTRLTVV.

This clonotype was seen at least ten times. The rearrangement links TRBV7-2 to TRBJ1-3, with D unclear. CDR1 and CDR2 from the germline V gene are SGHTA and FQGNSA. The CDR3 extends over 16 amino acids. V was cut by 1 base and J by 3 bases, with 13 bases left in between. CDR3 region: CASSLEGPGFGNTIYF. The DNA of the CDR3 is TGTGCCAGCAGCTTAGAGGGTCCGGGATTTGGAAACACCATATATTTT.

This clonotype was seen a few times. The CDR3 here is CASSSTGYGYTF. The CDR3 DNA reads TGTGCCAGCAGCTCCACAGGGTATGGCTACACCTTC. This chain links TRBV7-9 with TRBJ1-2; D may be TRBD1 (6 bases). This CDR3 region has 12 residues. V shed 4 bases and J shed 5 bases, with 8 bases lying between them. The germline V gene encodes CDR1 SEHNR and CDR2 FQNEAQ (reference sequence).

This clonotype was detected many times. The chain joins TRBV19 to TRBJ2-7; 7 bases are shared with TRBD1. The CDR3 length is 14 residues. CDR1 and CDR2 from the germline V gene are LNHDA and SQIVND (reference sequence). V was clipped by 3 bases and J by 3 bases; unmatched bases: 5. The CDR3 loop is CASSMYRGNYEQYF. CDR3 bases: TGTGCCAGTAGTATGTACAGGGGCAACTACGAGCAGTACTTC. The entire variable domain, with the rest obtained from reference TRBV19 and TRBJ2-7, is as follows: DGGITQSPKYLFRKEGQNVTLSCEQNLNHDAMYWYRQDPGQGLRLIYYSQIVNDFQKGDIAEGYSVSREKKESFPLTVTSAQKNPTAFYLCASSMYRGNYEQYFGPGTRLTVT.

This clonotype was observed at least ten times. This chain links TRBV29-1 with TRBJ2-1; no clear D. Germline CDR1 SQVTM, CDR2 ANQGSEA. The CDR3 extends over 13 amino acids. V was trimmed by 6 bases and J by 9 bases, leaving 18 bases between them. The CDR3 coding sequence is TGCAGCGTGGTGAGCTGGGGATTTGGTGAGCAGTTCTTC. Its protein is CSVVSWGFGEQFF.

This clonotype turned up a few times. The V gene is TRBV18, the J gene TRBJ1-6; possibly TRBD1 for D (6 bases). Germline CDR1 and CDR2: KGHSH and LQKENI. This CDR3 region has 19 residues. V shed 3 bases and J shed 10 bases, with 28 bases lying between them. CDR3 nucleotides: TGTGCCAGCTCACCGCCCGGCGGATCCTTAGGGGACAAAGGCTCACCCCTCCACTTT. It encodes CASSPPGGSLGDKGSPLHF.

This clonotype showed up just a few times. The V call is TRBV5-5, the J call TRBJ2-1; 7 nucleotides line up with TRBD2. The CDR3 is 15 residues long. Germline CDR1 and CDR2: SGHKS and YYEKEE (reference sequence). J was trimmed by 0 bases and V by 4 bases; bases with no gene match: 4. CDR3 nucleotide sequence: TGTGCCAGCAGCCCGGCGGGAGTCTCCTACAATGAGCAGTTCTTC. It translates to CASSPAGVSYNEQFF.

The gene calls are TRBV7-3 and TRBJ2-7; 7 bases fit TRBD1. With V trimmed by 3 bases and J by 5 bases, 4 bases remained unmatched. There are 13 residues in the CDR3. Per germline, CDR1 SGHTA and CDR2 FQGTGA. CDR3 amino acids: CASSLGQWDEQYF. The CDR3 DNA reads TGTGCCAGCAGCTTGGGACAGTGGGACGAGCAGTACTTC.

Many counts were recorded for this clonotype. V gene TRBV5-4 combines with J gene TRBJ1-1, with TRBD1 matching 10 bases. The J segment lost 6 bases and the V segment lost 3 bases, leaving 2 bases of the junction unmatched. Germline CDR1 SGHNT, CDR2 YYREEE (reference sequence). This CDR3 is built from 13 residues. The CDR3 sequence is CASSSTGGAEAFF. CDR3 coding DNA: TGTGCCAGCAGCTCGACAGGGGGCGCTGAAGCTTTCTTT. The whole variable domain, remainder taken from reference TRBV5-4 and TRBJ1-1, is ETGVTQSPTHLIKTRGQQVTLRCSSQSGHNTVSWYQQALGQGPQFIFQYYREEENGRGNFPPRFSGLQFPNYSSELNVNALELDDSALYLCASSSTGGAEAFFGQGTRLTVV.

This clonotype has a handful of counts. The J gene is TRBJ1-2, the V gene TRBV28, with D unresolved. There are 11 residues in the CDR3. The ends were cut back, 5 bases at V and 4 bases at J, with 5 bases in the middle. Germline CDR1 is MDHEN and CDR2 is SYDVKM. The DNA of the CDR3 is TGTGCCAGCAGTCGGGCCTATGGCTACACCTTC. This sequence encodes CASSRAYGYTF.

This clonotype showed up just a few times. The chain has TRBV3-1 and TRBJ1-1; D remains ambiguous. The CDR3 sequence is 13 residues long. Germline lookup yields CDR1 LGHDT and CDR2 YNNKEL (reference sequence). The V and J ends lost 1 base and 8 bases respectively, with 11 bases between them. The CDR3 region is CASSQVWLGEAFF. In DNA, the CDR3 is TGTGCCAGCAGCCAAGTCTGGCTCGGCGAAGCTTTCTTT.

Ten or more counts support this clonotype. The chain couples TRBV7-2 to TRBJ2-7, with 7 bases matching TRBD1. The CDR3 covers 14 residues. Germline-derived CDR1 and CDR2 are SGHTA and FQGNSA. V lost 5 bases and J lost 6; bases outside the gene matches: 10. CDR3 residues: CASSLTGTVFEQYF. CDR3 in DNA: TGTGCCAGCAGCCTCACCGGGACAGTCTTCGAGCAGTACTTC.

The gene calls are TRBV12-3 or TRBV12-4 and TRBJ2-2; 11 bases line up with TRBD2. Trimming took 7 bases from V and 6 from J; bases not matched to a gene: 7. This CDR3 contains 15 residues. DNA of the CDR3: TGTGCCAGCACCCTAGCGGGGGGCCCGTCCGGGGAGCTGTTTTTT. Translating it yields CASTLAGGPSGELFF.

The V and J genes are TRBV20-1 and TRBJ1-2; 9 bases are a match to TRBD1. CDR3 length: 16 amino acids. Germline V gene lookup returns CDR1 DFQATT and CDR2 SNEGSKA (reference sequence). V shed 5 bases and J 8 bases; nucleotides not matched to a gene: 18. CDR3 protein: CSALLRDRDFGGGYTF. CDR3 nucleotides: TGCAGTGCTTTACTACGGGACAGGGATTTCGGGGGCGGCTACACCTTC.

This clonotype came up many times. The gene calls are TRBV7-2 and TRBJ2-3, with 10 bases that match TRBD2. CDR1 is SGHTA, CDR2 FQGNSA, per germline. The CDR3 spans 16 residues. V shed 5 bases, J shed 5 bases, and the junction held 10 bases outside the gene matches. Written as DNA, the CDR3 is TGTGCCAGCAGCCCCCCTAGCGGGGGACTGGGAGATACGCAGTATTTT. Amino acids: CASSPPSGGLGDTQYF.

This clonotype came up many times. CDR3 region: CASSLGPQVNTEAFF. CDR3 in DNA: TGTGCCAGCAGCTTAGGGCCACAGGTGAACACTGAAGCTTTCTTT. The J gene is TRBJ1-1, the V gene TRBV7-2; a weak D match, TRBD1 (5 bases). The CDR3 has 15 residues. The V end lost 1 base, the J end lost 0 bases, and 9 bases lay between the germline ends. CDR1 is SGHTA and CDR2 is FQGNSA in the germline V gene.

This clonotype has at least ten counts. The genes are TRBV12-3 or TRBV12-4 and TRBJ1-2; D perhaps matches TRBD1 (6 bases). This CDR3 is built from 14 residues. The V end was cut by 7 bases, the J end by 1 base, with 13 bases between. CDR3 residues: CASIQTGDNYGYTF. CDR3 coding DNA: TGTGCCAGCATTCAGACAGGAGATAACTATGGCTACACCTTC.

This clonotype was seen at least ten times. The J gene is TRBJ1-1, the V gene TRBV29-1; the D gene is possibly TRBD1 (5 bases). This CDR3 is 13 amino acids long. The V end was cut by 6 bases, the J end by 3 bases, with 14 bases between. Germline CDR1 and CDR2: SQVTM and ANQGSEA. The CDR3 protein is CSVRGVGDTEAFF. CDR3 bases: TGCAGCGTGAGAGGGGTAGGGGACACTGAAGCTTTCTTT.

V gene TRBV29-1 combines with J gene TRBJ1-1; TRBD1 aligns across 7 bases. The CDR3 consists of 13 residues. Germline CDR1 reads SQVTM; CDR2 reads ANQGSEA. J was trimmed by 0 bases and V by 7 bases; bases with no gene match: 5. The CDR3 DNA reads TGCAGCGCCGGGACAGCGATGAACACTGAAGCTTTCTTT. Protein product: CSAGTAMNTEAFF.

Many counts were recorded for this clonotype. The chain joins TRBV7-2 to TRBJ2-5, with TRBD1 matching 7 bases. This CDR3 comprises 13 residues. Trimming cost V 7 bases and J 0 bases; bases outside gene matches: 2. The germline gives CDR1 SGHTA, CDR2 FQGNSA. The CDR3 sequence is CASNRGYQETQYF. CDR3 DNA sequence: TGTGCCAGCAACAGGGGTTACCAAGAGACCCAGTACTTC.

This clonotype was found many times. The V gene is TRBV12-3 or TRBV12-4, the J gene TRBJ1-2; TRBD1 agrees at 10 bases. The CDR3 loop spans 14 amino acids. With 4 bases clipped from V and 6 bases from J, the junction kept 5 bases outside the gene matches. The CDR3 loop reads CASSSSGTGDGYTF. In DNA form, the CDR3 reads TGTGCCAGCAGTTCCTCCGGGACAGGGGATGGCTACACCTTC.

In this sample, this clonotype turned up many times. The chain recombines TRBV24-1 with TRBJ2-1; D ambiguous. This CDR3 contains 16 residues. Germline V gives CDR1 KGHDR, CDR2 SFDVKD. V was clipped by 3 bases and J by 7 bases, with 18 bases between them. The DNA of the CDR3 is TGTGCCACCAGTGATCCAGCCCCTACGACTCGTAATGAGCAGTTCTTC. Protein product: CATSDPAPTTRNEQFF.

CDR3 in DNA: TGTGCCAGCAGCCAACTCGGGTCCTATAATTCACCCCTCCACTTT. Translation: CASSQLGSYNSPLHF. The chain is built from TRBV3-1 and TRBJ1-6; D remains unclear. Germline V CDR1 and CDR2: LGHDT, YNNKEL (reference sequence). The CDR3 is made up of 15 amino acids. The V gene lost 2 bases and the J gene lost 1 base, with 6 bases spanning the gap.